Each of the 7 T cell receptor beta chains below was sequenced from the same sample in a study of OX40 agonist ivuxolimab in advanced cancers. The data were produced by immunoSEQ multiplex PCR, yet TCRdb's version contains in-frame clones alone and is incomplete. Here the sample spans roughly 80,000 clones, around 86% being singletons. The sample consisted of CD4+ or CD8+ T cells sorted from blood, taken in a trial of the OX40 agonist ivuxolimab. The receptors shown here come from an adult with an advanced solid tumor such as melanoma, head and neck, liver or kidney cancer.

The rearrangement joins TRBV11-3 to TRBJ2-2; 10 nucleotides line up with TRBD1. CDR1 and CDR2 from the germline V gene are SGHNT and YENEEA. V trimming: 4 bases; J trimming: 7 bases; junction bases outside the gene matches: 9. This CDR3 comprises 16 residues. This CDR3 is CASSSGRDRGIGELFF. DNA for the CDR3: TGTGCCAGCAGCTCGGGCCGGGACAGGGGAATCGGGGAGCTGTTTTTT.

The rearrangement uses TRBV25-1 and TRBJ1-1; no reliable D call. Germline values: CDR1 MGHDK, CDR2 SYGVNS. The CDR3 is 14 amino acids. V was pared by 8 bases and J by 1 base, with 14 bases between. The CDR3 sequence: CASALGRGNTEAFF. The DNA for the CDR3 is TGTGCCAGCGCTCTCGGGCGGGGGAACACTGAAGCTTTCTTT.

The chain couples TRBV11-2 to TRBJ1-5; D gene ambiguous. Germline V lookup: CDR1 SGHAT, CDR2 FQNNGV. Trimming took off 2 bases at V and 5 bases at J, with 13 bases between the two ends. This CDR3 has 15 amino acids. The CDR3 sequence: CASSLMSTADQPQHF. CDR3 nucleotides: TGTGCCAGCAGCTTAATGAGCACAGCCGATCAGCCCCAGCATTTT.

The J gene is TRBJ1-6, the V gene TRBV6-5; D is undetermined. The CDR3 contains 14 residues. V was shortened by 2 bases and J by 6 bases, with 8 bases between the two germline ends. Germline V gene data show CDR1 as MNHEY and CDR2 as SVGAGI. This chain's CDR3 is CASSYTRINSPLHF. CDR3 nucleotides: TGTGCCAGCAGTTACACCAGAATTAATTCACCCCTCCACTTT.

The CDR3: CASSLAGGAHPGSYEQYF. The CDR3 nucleotides are TGTGCCAGCAGCTTGGCCGGTGGGGCCCATCCAGGCTCCTACGAGCAGTACTTC. The rearrangement links TRBV5-6 to TRBJ2-7; perhaps TRBD1 as D (5 bases). The germline CDR1 and CDR2 sequences are SGHDT and YYEEEE. The V and J ends lost 0 bases and 0 bases respectively, with 19 bases between them. The CDR3 consists of 18 residues.

The chain joins TRBV11-1 to TRBJ1-4; TRBD1 might be the D (5 bases). CDR3 length: 15 amino acids. V shed 5 bases and J shed 1 base, with 11 bases lying between them. The germline gives CDR1 SGHAT, CDR2 FQDESV (reference sequence). The CDR3 DNA reads TGTGCCAGCAGCCCCCGGACACGAACTAATGAAAAACTGTTTTTT. It is translated as CASSPRTRTNEKLFF.

The gene calls are TRBV18 and TRBJ2-7; 8 bases align to TRBD2. V lost 3 bases and J lost 2; bases outside the gene matches: 6. This CDR3 has 15 residues. Looked up from germline, CDR1 is KGHSH and CDR2 is LQKENI. CDR3 sequence: CASSPGRDTTYEQYF. DNA of the CDR3: TGTGCCAGCTCACCCGGGAGGGACACAACCTACGAGCAGTACTTC. The full variable domain, rest sourced from reference TRBV18 and TRBJ2-7, is NAGVMQNPRHLVRRRGQEARLRCSPMKGHSHVYWYRQLPEEGLKFMVYLQKENIIDESGMPKERFSAEFPKEGPSILRIQQVVRGDSAAYFCASSPGRDTTYEQYFGPGTRLTVT.